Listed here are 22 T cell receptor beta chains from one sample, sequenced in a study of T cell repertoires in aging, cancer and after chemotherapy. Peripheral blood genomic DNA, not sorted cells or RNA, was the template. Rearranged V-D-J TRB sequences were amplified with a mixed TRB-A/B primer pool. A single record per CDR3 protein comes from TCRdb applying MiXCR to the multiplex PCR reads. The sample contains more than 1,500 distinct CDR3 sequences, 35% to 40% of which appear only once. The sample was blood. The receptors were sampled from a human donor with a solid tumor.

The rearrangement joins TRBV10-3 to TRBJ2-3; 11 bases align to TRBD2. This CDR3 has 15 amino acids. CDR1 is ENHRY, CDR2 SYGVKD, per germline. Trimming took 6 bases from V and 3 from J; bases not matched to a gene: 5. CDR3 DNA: TGTGCCATCAGCTTAGCGGGGGGGCGTACAGATACGCAGTATTTT. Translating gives CAISLAGGRTDTQYF.

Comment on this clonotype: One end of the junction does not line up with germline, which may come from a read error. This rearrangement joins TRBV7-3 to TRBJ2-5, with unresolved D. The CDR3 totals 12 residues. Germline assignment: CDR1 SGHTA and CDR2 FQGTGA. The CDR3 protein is CASWKYQETHYF. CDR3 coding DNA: TGTGCCAGCTGGAAGTACCAAGAGACCCATTACTTC.

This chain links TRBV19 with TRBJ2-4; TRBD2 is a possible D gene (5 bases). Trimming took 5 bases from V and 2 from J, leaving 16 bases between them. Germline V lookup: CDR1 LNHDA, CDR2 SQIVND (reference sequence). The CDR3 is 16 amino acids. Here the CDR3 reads CASSPRGEGTKNIQYF. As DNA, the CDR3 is TGTGCCAGTAGTCCCCGGGGTGAAGGTACCAAAAACATTCAGTACTTC.

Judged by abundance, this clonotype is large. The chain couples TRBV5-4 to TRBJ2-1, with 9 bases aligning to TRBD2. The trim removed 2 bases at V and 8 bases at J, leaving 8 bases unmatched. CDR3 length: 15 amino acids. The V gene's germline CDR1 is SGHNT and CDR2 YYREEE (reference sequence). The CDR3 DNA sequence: TGTGCCAGCAGCTTCGAGATGCGGGAGGGCCATGAGCAGTTCTTC. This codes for CASSFEMREGHEQFF.

The CDR3: CASSKAGGVINEQFF. The CDR3 DNA follows: TGTGCCAGCAGTAAAGCGGGGGGGGTTATCAATGAGCAGTTCTTC. The rearrangement joins TRBV6-2 or TRBV6-3 to TRBJ2-1; 10 nucleotides align to TRBD2. CDR1 MNHEY and CDR2 SVGEGT come from the germline V gene. V was pared by 5 bases and J by 6 bases, with 7 bases of the junction left unmatched. The CDR3 contains 15 residues.

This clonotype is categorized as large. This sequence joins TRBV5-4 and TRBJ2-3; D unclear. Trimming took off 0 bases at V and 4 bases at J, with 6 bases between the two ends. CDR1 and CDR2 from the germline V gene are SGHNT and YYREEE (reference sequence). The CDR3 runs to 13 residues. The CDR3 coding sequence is TGTGCCAGCAGCTTGGATGGTCCAGATACGCAGTATTTT. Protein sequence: CASSLDGPDTQYF.

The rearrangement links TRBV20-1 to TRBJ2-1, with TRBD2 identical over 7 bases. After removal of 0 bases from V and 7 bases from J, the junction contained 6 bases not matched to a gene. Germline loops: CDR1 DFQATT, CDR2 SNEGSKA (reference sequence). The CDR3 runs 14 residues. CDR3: CSARDGGVRNEQFF. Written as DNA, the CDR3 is TGCAGTGCTAGAGATGGGGGGGTGCGGAATGAGCAGTTCTTC.

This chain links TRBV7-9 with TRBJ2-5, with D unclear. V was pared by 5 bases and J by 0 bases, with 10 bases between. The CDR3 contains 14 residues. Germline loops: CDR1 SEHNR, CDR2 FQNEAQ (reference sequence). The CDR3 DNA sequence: TGTGCCAGCAGCAGCCGGCGGTACCAAGAGACCCAGTACTTC. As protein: CASSSRRYQETQYF.

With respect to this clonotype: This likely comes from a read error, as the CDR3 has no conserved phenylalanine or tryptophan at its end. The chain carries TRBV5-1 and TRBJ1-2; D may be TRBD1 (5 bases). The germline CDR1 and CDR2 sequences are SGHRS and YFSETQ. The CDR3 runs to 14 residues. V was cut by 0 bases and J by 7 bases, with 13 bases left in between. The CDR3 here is CASSLVPGTGGYTL. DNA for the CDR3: TGCGCCAGCAGCTTGGTGCCCGGGACGGGTGGCTACACCTTA.

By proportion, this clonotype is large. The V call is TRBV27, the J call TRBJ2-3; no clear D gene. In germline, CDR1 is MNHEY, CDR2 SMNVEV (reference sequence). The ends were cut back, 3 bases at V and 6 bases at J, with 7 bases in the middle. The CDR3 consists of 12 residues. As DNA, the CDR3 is TGTGCCAGCAGTTTTGGCTATGATACGCAGTATTTT. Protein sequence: CASSFGYDTQYF.

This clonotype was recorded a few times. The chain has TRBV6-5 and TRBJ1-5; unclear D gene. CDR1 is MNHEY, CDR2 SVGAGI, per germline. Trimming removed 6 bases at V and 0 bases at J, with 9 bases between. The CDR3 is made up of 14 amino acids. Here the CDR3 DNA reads TGTGCCAGCAGCCAAAAGGCTAGCAATCAGCCCCAGCATTTT. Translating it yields CASSQKASNQPQHF.

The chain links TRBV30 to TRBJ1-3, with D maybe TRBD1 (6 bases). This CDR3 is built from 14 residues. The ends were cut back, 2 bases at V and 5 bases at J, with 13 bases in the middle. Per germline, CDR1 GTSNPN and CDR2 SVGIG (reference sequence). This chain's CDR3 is CAWSRGGGRNTIYF. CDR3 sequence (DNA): TGTGCCTGGAGTCGGGGGGGCGGAAGAAACACCATATATTTT. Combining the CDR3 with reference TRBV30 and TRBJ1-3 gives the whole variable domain SQTIHQWPATLVQPVGSPLSLECTVEGTSNPNLYWYRQAAGRGLQLLFYSVGIGQISSEVPQNLSASRPQDRQFILSSKKLLLSDSGFYLCAWSRGGGRNTIYFGEGSWLTVV.

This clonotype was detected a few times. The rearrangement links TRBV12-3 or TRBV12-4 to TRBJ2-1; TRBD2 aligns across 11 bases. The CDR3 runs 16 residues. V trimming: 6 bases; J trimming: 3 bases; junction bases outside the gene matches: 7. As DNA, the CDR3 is TGTGCCAGCAGCGGGAGCGGGACTAGCGGCTACAATGAGCAGTTCTTC. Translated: CASSGSGTSGYNEQFF.

The CDR3 DNA follows: TGTGCCAGCAGGCGGACAGGGGGGAACTATGGCTACACCTTC. Encoded protein: CASRRTGGNYGYTF. The rearrangement joins TRBV27 to TRBJ1-2; 10 bases align to TRBD1. The V gene's germline CDR1 is MNHEY and CDR2 SMNVEV (reference sequence). The CDR3 contains 14 residues. Germline trimming cut 6 bases from V and 2 bases from J; bases unmatched to any gene: 3.

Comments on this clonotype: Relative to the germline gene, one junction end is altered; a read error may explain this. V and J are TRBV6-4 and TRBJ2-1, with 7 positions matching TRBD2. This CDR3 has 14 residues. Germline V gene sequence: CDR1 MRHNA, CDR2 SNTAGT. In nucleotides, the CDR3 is TGTGCCAGCCGCGTGGCGGCGGGAGAGCCAGGGCTTATCTTC. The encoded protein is CASRVAAGEPGLIF.

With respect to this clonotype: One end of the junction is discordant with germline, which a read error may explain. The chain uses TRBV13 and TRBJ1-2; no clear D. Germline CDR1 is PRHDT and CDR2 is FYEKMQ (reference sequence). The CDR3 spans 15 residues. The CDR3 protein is CASSLGRVTNYGYTF. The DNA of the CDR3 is TGTGCCAGCAGCCTAGGACGGGTTACTAACTATGGCTACACCTTC.

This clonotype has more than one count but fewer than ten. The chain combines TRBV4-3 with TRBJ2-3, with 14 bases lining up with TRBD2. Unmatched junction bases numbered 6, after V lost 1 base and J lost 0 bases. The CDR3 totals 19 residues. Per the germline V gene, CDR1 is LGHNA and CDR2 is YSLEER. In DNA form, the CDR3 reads TGCGCCAGCAGCCAAGGGACTAGCGGGGGGCCCACTAGCACAGATACGCAGTATTTT. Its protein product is CASSQGTSGGPTSTDTQYF.

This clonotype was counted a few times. This CDR3 is CAWSAGGGPNGELFF. The CDR3 region has the DNA TGTGCCTGGAGTGCGGGGGGGGGGCCTAACGGGGAGCTGTTTTTT. V usage is TRBV30 and J usage is TRBJ2-2, with 8 positions matching TRBD2. Germline V gives CDR1 GTSNPN, CDR2 SVGIG (reference sequence). J gave up 7 bases and V 1 base, and 8 bases lay outside the gene matches. This CDR3 spans 15 amino acids.

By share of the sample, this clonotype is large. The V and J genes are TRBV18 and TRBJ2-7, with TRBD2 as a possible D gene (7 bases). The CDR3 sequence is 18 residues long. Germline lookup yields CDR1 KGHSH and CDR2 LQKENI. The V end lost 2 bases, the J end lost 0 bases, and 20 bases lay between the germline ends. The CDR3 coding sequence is TGTGCCAGCTCACCATACAGGGTTGCTGTAGCGGGCTCCTACGAGCAGTACTTC. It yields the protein CASSPYRVAVAGSYEQYF.

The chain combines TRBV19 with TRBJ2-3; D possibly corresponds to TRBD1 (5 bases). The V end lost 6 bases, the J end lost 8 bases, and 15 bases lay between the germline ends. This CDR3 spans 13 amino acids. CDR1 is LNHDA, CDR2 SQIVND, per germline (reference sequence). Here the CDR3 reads CASSLGREGTQYF. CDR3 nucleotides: TGTGCCAGTAGCCTTGGCAGGGAAGGTACGCAGTATTTT.

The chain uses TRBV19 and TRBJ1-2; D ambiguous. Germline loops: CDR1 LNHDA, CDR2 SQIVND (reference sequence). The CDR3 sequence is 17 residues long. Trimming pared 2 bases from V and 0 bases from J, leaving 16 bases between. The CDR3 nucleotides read TGTGCCAGTAGTATAACAGCGGGAACAGAAGCTAACTATGGCTACACCTTC. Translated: CASSITAGTEANYGYTF.

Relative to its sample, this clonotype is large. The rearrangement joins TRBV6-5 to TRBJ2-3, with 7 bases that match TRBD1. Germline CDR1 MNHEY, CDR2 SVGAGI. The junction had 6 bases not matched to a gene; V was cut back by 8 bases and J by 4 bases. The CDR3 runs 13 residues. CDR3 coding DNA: TGTGCCAGCCGGGACAGTCAGTCAGATACGCAGTATTTT. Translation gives CASRDSQSDTQYF.